The 18 T cell receptor beta chains reported below all come from one sample, sequenced in a study of CD8+CD57+ T cells in acquired aplastic anemia. TCR beta VDJ and CDR3 profiling used genomic DNA as template. TCRdb called the reads again in MiXCR, with one record for every CDR3 protein. The table includes around 250,000 distinct CDR3 sequences, approximately 57% detected once. The source material was sorted CD4+, CD8+, or CD8+CD57+ T cells (not recorded which) from PBMCs. These receptors all stem from a human donor with severe aplastic anemia or a healthy control (not recorded which).

This chain joins TRBV25-1 and TRBJ1-3; 8 bases align to TRBD1. Looked up from germline, CDR1 is MGHDK and CDR2 is SYGVNS. The CDR3 loop spans 12 amino acids. CDR3 in DNA: TGTGCTTCACAGGGGGCTGGAAACACCATATATTTT. Residues: CASQGAGNTIYF.

V gene TRBV25-1 combines with J gene TRBJ2-7, with D perhaps TRBD1 or TRBD2 (5 bases each). Per the germline V gene, CDR1 is MGHDK and CDR2 is SYGVNS. The V and J ends lost 2 bases and 5 bases respectively, with 10 bases between them. This CDR3 contains 13 residues. The CDR3 nucleotides are TGTGCCAGCAGTGAAGTCGGGACGGACGAGCAGTACTTC. It specifies CASSEVGTDEQYF.

The CDR3 is CASSADSTDTQYF. In DNA form, the CDR3 reads TGCGCCAGCAGCGCGGACAGCACAGATACGCAGTATTTT. The V gene is TRBV10-1, the J gene TRBJ2-3; D is undetermined. The CDR3 sequence is 13 residues long. Germline CDR1 is WNHNN and CDR2 is SYGVQD (reference sequence). V gave up 6 bases and J gave up 0 bases, with 7 bases separating them.

The chain has TRBV7-9 and TRBJ2-1; D assignment may be TRBD1 or TRBD2 (6 bases each). The germline V and J ends were trimmed by 2 bases and 7 bases, with 18 bases remaining between them. Germline CDR1 and CDR2: SEHNR and FQNEAQ (reference sequence). The CDR3 extends over 16 amino acids. DNA of the CDR3: TGTGCCAGCAGCTTACGGGGGCTGAGGTTCGCAAATGAGCAGTTCTTC. Translation: CASSLRGLRFANEQFF.

This rearrangement joins TRBV5-1 to TRBJ2-1; D is undetermined. The CDR3 extends over 15 amino acids. With 7 bases removed from V and 0 bases from J, the gap between germline ends came to 14 bases. Looked up from germline, CDR1 is SGHRS and CDR2 is YFSETQ. CDR3 protein: CASPFPLCSYNEQFF. CDR3 coding DNA: TGCGCCAGCCCCTTCCCACTGTGCTCCTACAATGAGCAGTTCTTC.

V usage is TRBV27 and J usage is TRBJ1-4; the D gene is possibly TRBD1 (5 bases). Germline lookup yields CDR1 MNHEY and CDR2 SMNVEV (reference sequence). The CDR3 sequence is 17 residues long. V was pared by 4 bases and J by 8 bases, with 23 bases between. As DNA, the CDR3 is TGTGCCAGCAGTTCCGTGGGTCCTGGGGGATTGGGAGAAAAACTGTTTTTT. As protein: CASSSVGPGGLGEKLFF.

This rearrangement joins TRBV19 to TRBJ2-7; the match to TRBD1 covers 9 bases. The CDR3 spans 15 residues. The V and J ends lost 7 bases and 2 bases, in that order; junction bases with no gene match: 9. CDR1 and CDR2 from the germline V gene are LNHDA and SQIVND (reference sequence). The CDR3 region is CASTPRGTGTYEQYF. DNA of the CDR3: TGTGCCAGTACCCCCAGAGGGACAGGGACCTACGAGCAGTACTTC.

This clonotype was counted many times. The rearrangement links TRBV6-5 to TRBJ1-5; 7 nucleotides align to TRBD1. The CDR3 length is 16 residues. The trim removed 2 bases at V and 0 bases at J, leaving 4 bases unmatched. The germline V gene has CDR1 MNHEY and CDR2 SVGAGI. The CDR3 region has the DNA TGTGCCAGCAGTTACGCCTACAGGGGTAGCAATCAGCCCCAGCATTTT. Translating it yields CASSYAYRGSNQPQHF.

This clonotype was seen many times. The chain links TRBV20-1 to TRBJ1-1; 9 nucleotides match TRBD1. Per germline, CDR1 DFQATT and CDR2 SNEGSKA (reference sequence). The J segment lost 2 bases and the V segment lost 6 bases, leaving 13 bases of the junction unmatched. The CDR3 is 16 amino acids. CDR3 in amino acids: CSANRGGTGLNTEAFF. CDR3 coding DNA: TGCAGTGCCAATAGGGGGGGGACAGGGCTCAACACTGAAGCTTTCTTT.

The sample holds a few counts of this clonotype. The gene calls are TRBV20-1 and TRBJ2-7; the D is unclear. Trimming removed 3 bases at V and 0 bases at J, with 6 bases between. The CDR3 covers 12 residues. The germline gives CDR1 DFQATT, CDR2 SNEGSKA (reference sequence). CDR3 amino acids: CSARQVSYEQYF. The DNA for the CDR3 is TGCAGTGCTAGGCAGGTCTCCTACGAGCAGTACTTC.

The chain uses TRBV24-1 and TRBJ2-1; weak D call: TRBD2 (7 bases). The CDR3 consists of 18 residues. Trimming removed 0 bases from V and 2 bases from J, with 16 bases in between. Per the germline V gene, CDR1 is KGHDR and CDR2 is SFDVKD. DNA for the CDR3: TGTGCCACCAGTGATTTGCGAGGGGGGAGGGGGACCTACAATGAGCAGTTCTTC. Translation: CATSDLRGGRGTYNEQFF.

This sequence joins TRBV4-3 and TRBJ1-6, with D tentatively TRBD1 (6 bases). Trimming left V 3 bases short and J 10 bases short, with 10 bases between. Per germline, CDR1 LGHNA and CDR2 YSLEER. This CDR3 has 13 amino acids. The CDR3 nucleotides are TGCGCCAGCAGCCACCAGGGGAGCTCACCCCTCCACTTT. Translated, it gives CASSHQGSSPLHF.

This clonotype was picked up a small number of times. This chain connects TRBV10-1 to TRBJ2-2; TRBD2 aligns across 9 bases. Trimming at V came to 4 bases and at J to 14 bases, leaving 11 bases not matched to a gene. CDR1 and CDR2 (germline): WNHNN, SYGVQD (reference sequence). CDR3 size: 14 residues. This CDR3 is CASSGTSDSVELFF. CDR3 sequence (DNA): TGCGCCAGCAGTGGGACTAGCGACTCGGTGGAACTGTTTTTT.

The chain is built from TRBV7-9 and TRBJ2-1; D may be TRBD1 or TRBD2 (5 bases each). This CDR3 spans 14 amino acids. Germline V gene lookup returns CDR1 SEHNR and CDR2 FQNEAQ (reference sequence). Trimming took 5 bases from V and 7 from J, leaving 15 bases between them. This CDR3 reads CASSRTGRQNEQFF. CDR3 nucleotides: TGTGCCAGCAGCCGAACGGGACGGCAAAATGAGCAGTTCTTC.

The V gene is TRBV20-1, the J gene TRBJ1-2; unclear D gene. CDR3 length equals 15 residues. The ends were cut back, 0 bases at V and 7 bases at J, with 18 bases in the middle. The germline V gene has CDR1 DFQATT and CDR2 SNEGSKA (reference sequence). The CDR3 DNA is TGCAGTGCTAGAGAACCGGCTAAACTAGAGGGTGGCTACACCTTC. Translated, it gives CSAREPAKLEGGYTF.

This clonotype was observed at least ten times. The V and J genes are TRBV5-1 and TRBJ1-2, with D uncertain. Per germline, CDR1 SGHRS and CDR2 YFSETQ. The CDR3 has 15 residues. Deletions cut 2 bases from V and 1 base from J, with 12 bases between. In DNA, the CDR3 is TGCGCCAGCAGCTTTACTGATTGGAATAACTATGGCTACACCTTC. Protein sequence: CASSFTDWNNYGYTF. The variable domain in full, with the rest retrieved from reference TRBV5-1 and TRBJ1-2, is KAGVTQTPRYLIKTRGQQVTLSCSPISGHRSVSWYQQTPGQGLQFLFEYFSETQRNKGNFPGRFSGRQFSNSRSEMNVSTLELGDSALYLCASSFTDWNNYGYTFGSGTRLTVV.

The chain carries TRBV9 and TRBJ2-7; TRBD1 matches 11 bases. The CDR3 has 14 residues. Trimming cost V 3 bases and J 6 bases; bases outside gene matches: 5. Germline V lookup: CDR1 SGDLS, CDR2 YYNGEE. For the CDR3, the DNA is TGTGCCAGCAGCGCGCCCGGGACAGGGGGCGAGCAGTACTTC. Protein sequence: CASSAPGTGGEQYF.

The chain joins TRBV6-5 to TRBJ1-1; TRBD1 might be the D (5 bases). V lost 5 bases and J 4 bases, leaving 14 bases between the germline ends. Germline lookup yields CDR1 MNHEY and CDR2 SVGAGI. The CDR3 length is 14 residues. The CDR3 DNA follows: TGTGCCAGCAGTGGGTACTTGGGGGGCACTGAAGCTTTCTTT. Its protein product is CASSGYLGGTEAFF.